This T cell receptor (beta chain) was identified in a study of fetal regulatory T cell absence and autoimmunity. Only in-frame clones appear in the TCRdb table, and some are missing; sequencing was by immunoSEQ multiplex PCR. Of more than 90,000 clones in the sample, 72% were seen once. The study, taken as a whole, reports: Compared with cord blood, pancreas showed oligoclonal TCR enrichment, some clones over 80-fold.

The CDR3 runs 13 residues. V trimming: 0 bases; J trimming: 6 bases; junction bases outside the gene matches: 2. Germline V gene data show CDR1 as SEHNR and CDR2 as FQNEAQ (reference sequence). Remarks on this clone: Its antigen is still unknown.

This chain connects TRBV7-9 to TRBJ2-7, with 7 bases lining up with TRBD2. Input material: pancreas tissue. This receptor was obtained from a male donor with IPEX syndrome. The CDR3 protein is CASSLAGGVEQYF. Here the CDR3 DNA reads TGTGCCAGCAGCTTAGCGGGAGGGGTCGAGCAGTACTTC.